This TCR beta chain was captured in a study of shared clonotypes between healthy human individuals. Study-level information: Used for every donor were three CD4 naive, three CD4 memory, two CD8 naive and one CD8 memory plate. Whole-study results and caveats: The sharing of 5% to 6.5% of naive CD4 clonotypes was seen across several donors.

Turning to this clone: The antigen is unknown.

Source study methods: Filtering was not the same, since immunoSEQ gave junction-only sequences without quality scores. TCRdb's copy holds only in-frame clones and misses some; the assay was immunoSEQ multiplex PCR. V and J calls plus clone size are reproduced from that table; the DNA served to infer D and trimming. The repertoire holds 1 million to 1.2 million clones, with approximately 80% as singletons. CDR1 is KGHSH and CDR2 is LQKENI in the germline V gene. V lost 3 bases and J 3 bases, leaving 14 bases between the germline ends. The CDR3 runs to 16 residues. The chain joins TRBV18 to TRBJ1-4; D not resolved. The specimen was memory CD4+ T cells from PBMCs. Noted subset: CD45RA-negative fraction. The sequence was obtained from a man aged 18-30 years in good health. Some clones in this sample may be carry-over from other donors' samples. The CDR3, as DNA: TGTGCCAGCTCACCCTCGGTAGGAGGCGCTAATGAAAAACTGTTTTTT. It yields the protein CASSPSVGGANEKLFF. Full variable domain (missing parts from reference TRBV18 and TRBJ1-4): NAGVMQNPRHLVRRRGQEARLRCSPMKGHSHVYWYRQLPEEGLKFMVYLQKENIIDESGMPKERFSAEFPKEGPSILRIQQVVRGDSAAYFCASSPSVGGANEKLFFGSGTQLSVL.